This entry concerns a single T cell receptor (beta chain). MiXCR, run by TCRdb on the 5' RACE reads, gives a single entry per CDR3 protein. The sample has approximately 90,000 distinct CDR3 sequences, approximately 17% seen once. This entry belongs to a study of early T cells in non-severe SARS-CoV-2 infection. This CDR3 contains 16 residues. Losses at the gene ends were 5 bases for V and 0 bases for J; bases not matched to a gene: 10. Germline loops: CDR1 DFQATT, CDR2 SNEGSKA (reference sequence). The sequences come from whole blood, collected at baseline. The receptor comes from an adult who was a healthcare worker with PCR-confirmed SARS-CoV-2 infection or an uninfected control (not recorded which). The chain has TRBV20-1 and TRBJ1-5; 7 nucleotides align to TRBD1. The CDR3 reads CSAPEGGQYSNQPQHF. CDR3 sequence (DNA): TGCAGTGCTCCCGAGGGGGGACAGTATAGCAATCAGCCCCAGCATTTT.